This T cell receptor (beta chain) was observed in a study of beta chain features in type 1 diabetes. This clone has a handful of counts. The entirety of the isolated RNA underwent reverse transcription, so expressed TCRB transcripts were sequenced. Method: immunoSEQ multiplex PCR; TCRdb's copy keeps in-frame clones and lacks some. The profile covers 810,000 or so clones, with roughly 15% appearing a single time and about 0.02% taken by the ten largest. Germline-derived CDR1 and CDR2 are KGHSH and LQKENI. V lost 1 base to trimming and J lost 4 bases; unmatched junction nucleotides: 1. CDR3 length: 16 residues.

Sequenced: naive CD4+ T cells from blood. The TCR sequence derives from a woman younger than 30 in good health. The chain employs TRBV18 and TRBJ2-1; TRBD2 aligns across 13 bases. CDR3 bases: TGTGCCAGCTCACCACGGACTAGCGGGAGTTACAATGAGCAGTTCTTC. Its protein is CASSPRTSGSYNEQFF. Full variable domain (missing parts from reference TRBV18 and TRBJ2-1): NAGVMQNPRHLVRRRGQEARLRCSPMKGHSHVYWYRQLPEEGLKFMVYLQKENIIDESGMPKERFSAEFPKEGPSILRIQQVVRGDSAAYFCASSPRTSGSYNEQFFGPGTRLTVL.